Listed here are 30 T cell receptor beta chains from one sample, sequenced in a study of cytotoxic CD8 clonotypes in ibrutinib-treated CLL. Sequencing used immunoSEQ multiplex PCR; TCRdb keeps in-frame clones, though not all of them. Of fewer than 300,000 clones listed, roughly 76% were seen once; the top ten hold about 5.3%. Material: PBMCs, obtained at disease progression, from a patient treated with ibrutinib. The origin of the receptors is a human donor with chronic lymphocytic leukemia.

The sample holds a few counts of this clone. The chain recombines TRBV6-1 with TRBJ1-6, with D perhaps matching TRBD1 (6 bases). This CDR3 spans 17 amino acids. Trimming took 1 base from V and 9 from J, leaving 19 bases between them. Germline loops: CDR1 MNHNS, CDR2 SASEGT. The CDR3 DNA sequence: TGTGCCAGCAGTGAAGGGGCCGGGCCAGGGGCAGGTTCACCCCTCCACTTT. Its translation is CASSEGAGPGAGSPLHF.

The chain links TRBV10-1 to TRBJ1-1; 9 nucleotides align to TRBD1. This CDR3 contains 18 residues. V shed 4 bases, J shed 3 bases, and the junction held 15 bases outside the gene matches. Germline V gene data show CDR1 as WNHNN and CDR2 as SYGVQD (reference sequence). CDR3 in DNA: TGCGCCAGCAGTGCCCTATCCGGGACAGGGCGAGGGGACACTGAAGCTTTCTTT. Translating it yields CASSALSGTGRGDTEAFF.

The chain employs TRBV18 and TRBJ2-5, with D tentatively TRBD2 (6 bases). The CDR3 is made up of 13 amino acids. Trimming removed 4 bases from V and 3 bases from J, with 9 bases in between. Germline CDR1 and CDR2: KGHSH and LQKENI. CDR3 bases: TGTGCCAGCTCACGACTAGTGGAAGAGACCCAGTACTTC. It yields the protein CASSRLVEETQYF.

V gene TRBV10-3 combines with J gene TRBJ1-2; 8 nucleotides align to TRBD1. Germline-derived CDR1 and CDR2 are ENHRY and SYGVKD. CDR3 length: 17 residues. After removal of 0 bases from V and 8 bases from J, the junction contained 14 bases not matched to a gene. The CDR3 sequence: CAISESSLVQGAWGYTF. The CDR3, as DNA: TGTGCCATCAGTGAGTCGAGTTTGGTCCAGGGGGCTTGGGGCTACACCTTC.

This sequence joins TRBV11-2 and TRBJ2-7; 15 bases line up with TRBD2. CDR1 and CDR2 (germline): SGHAT, FQNNGV. The CDR3 is made up of 15 amino acids. Trimming at V came to 3 bases and at J to 4 bases, leaving 1 base not matched to a gene. CDR3 sequence reads: CASSFGLAGGYEQYF. CDR3 bases: TGTGCCAGCAGCTTCGGACTAGCGGGAGGGTACGAGCAGTACTTC.

This clone was observed a single time. The chain has TRBV5-1 and TRBJ2-1, with D possibly being TRBD2 (6 bases). V was trimmed by 3 bases and J by 8 bases, leaving 12 bases between them. The germline gives CDR1 SGHRS, CDR2 YFSETQ. This CDR3 has 13 residues. The CDR3 bases are TGCGCCAGCAGCTCCGGGAGTTTCGATGAGCAGTTCTTC. Its protein product is CASSSGSFDEQFF.

This clone occurred once. This rearrangement joins TRBV9 to TRBJ1-3, with D hard to call. CDR3 size: 14 residues. CDR1 and CDR2 from the germline V gene are SGDLS and YYNGEE. V shed 3 bases and J shed 0 bases, with 7 bases lying between them. The CDR3 sequence: CASSATVSGNTIYF. The CDR3 DNA is TGTGCCAGCAGCGCCACGGTCTCTGGAAACACCATATATTTT.

This clone was picked up a small number of times. The genes are TRBV9 and TRBJ2-6; D gene unclear. Germline lookup yields CDR1 SGDLS and CDR2 YYNGEE. V was clipped by 0 bases and J by 3 bases, with 1 base between them. The CDR3 totals 13 residues. The CDR3 loop reads CASSVVGANVLTF. The CDR3 nucleotides are TGTGCCAGCAGCGTAGTTGGGGCCAACGTCCTGACTTTC.

The rearrangement links TRBV6-5 to TRBJ2-7; D is perhaps TRBD2 (6 bases). The germline V gene encodes CDR1 MNHEY and CDR2 SVGAGI. The CDR3 extends over 15 amino acids. The V and J ends lost 2 bases and 7 bases respectively, with 18 bases between them. DNA for the CDR3: TGTGCCAGCAGTTACGGATACCGGGGGATGTGGGAGCAGTACTTC. The encoded protein is CASSYGYRGMWEQYF.

In this sample, this clone turned up a few times. The chain uses TRBV5-1 and TRBJ2-2; the D gene is possibly TRBD1 (6 bases). Germline lookup yields CDR1 SGHRS and CDR2 YFSETQ. The CDR3 contains 13 residues. Trimming left V 2 bases short and J 7 bases short, with 9 bases between. The DNA for the CDR3 is TGCGCCAGCAGCTTAACAGGGAACGGGGAGCTGTTTTTT. Translated: CASSLTGNGELFF.

The table lists this clone with a few counts. The chain is built from TRBV6-5 and TRBJ2-5, with 11 nucleotides matching TRBD2. V shed 7 bases, J shed 4 bases, and the junction held 8 bases outside the gene matches. The CDR3 is made up of 15 amino acids. Germline V lookup: CDR1 MNHEY, CDR2 SVGAGI. Here the CDR3 reads CASTKLAGEGETQYF. The CDR3 nucleotides read TGTGCCAGCACCAAACTAGCGGGAGAAGGAGAGACCCAGTACTTC.

This clone was recorded only once. The CDR3 here is CASSYNGVQETQYF. The DNA for the CDR3 is TGTGCCAGCAGTTACAACGGGGTTCAAGAGACCCAGTACTTC. The chain couples TRBV6-5 to TRBJ2-5; D possibly corresponds to TRBD2 (5 bases). V lost 2 bases to trimming and J lost 2 bases, with 9 bases between them. This CDR3 is built from 14 residues. Germline loops: CDR1 MNHEY, CDR2 SVGAGI.

The chain uses TRBV4-3 and TRBJ2-1, with unresolved D. V gave up 4 bases and J gave up 8 bases, with 12 bases separating them. From germline, CDR1 is LGHNA and CDR2 YSLEER. The CDR3 has 13 residues. The DNA of the CDR3 is TGCGCCAGCAGCCGAATGGGTTACTATGAGCAGTTCTTC. Its translation: CASSRMGYYEQFF.

The J gene is TRBJ2-1, the V gene TRBV5-1; 8 bases are shared with TRBD1. The CDR3 loop spans 13 amino acids. Germline V lookup: CDR1 SGHRS, CDR2 YFSETQ. Trimming removed 2 bases from V and 6 bases from J; junction bases left unmatched: 1. This CDR3 is CASSFTGGNEQFF. CDR3 sequence (DNA): TGCGCCAGCAGCTTTACAGGGGGCAATGAGCAGTTCTTC.

The count of this clone is one. This chain uses TRBV9 with TRBJ2-7, with TRBD2 identical over 8 bases. The CDR3 totals 15 residues. The germline CDR1 and CDR2 sequences are SGDLS and YYNGEE. The V and J ends lost 0 bases and 2 bases, in that order; junction bases with no gene match: 4. The DNA of the CDR3 is TGTGCCAGCAGCGTAGCGGGAGGGGAAACCTACGAGCAGTACTTC. Translated, it gives CASSVAGGETYEQYF.

V usage is TRBV2 and J usage is TRBJ2-5; maybe TRBD1 (7 bases). The CDR3 contains 13 residues. V lost 4 bases and J 5 bases, leaving 11 bases between the germline ends. Germline CDR1 SNHLY, CDR2 FYNNEI. The CDR3 sequence: CASSGAGGETQYF. DNA of the CDR3: TGTGCCAGCAGTGGAGCAGGGGGGGAGACCCAGTACTTC.

V gene TRBV2 combines with J gene TRBJ2-7, with TRBD1 identical over 8 bases. The CDR3 covers 12 residues. Germline CDR1 SNHLY, CDR2 FYNNEI. V lost 5 bases, J lost 7 bases, and 4 bases stayed unmatched. The CDR3 sequence: CASSRQGNEQYF. The CDR3 nucleotides read TGTGCCAGCAGTCGACAGGGGAATGAGCAGTACTTC.

In this sample, this clone turned up a few times. This chain uses TRBV28 with TRBJ2-4, with 9 bases aligning to TRBD2. With 2 bases clipped from V and 7 bases from J, the junction kept 3 bases outside the gene matches. This CDR3 contains 14 residues. Germline V gene sequence: CDR1 MDHEN, CDR2 SYDVKM. The CDR3 nucleotides read TGTGCCAGCAGTTTAGGCGGGAGGGGGAACATTCAGTACTTC. It translates to CASSLGGRGNIQYF.

CDR3 sequence (DNA): TGTGCCAGCAGCCCGAGGACAGGGAGTGTAGAGACCCAGTACTTC. Amino acid sequence: CASSPRTGSVETQYF. The gene calls are TRBV9 and TRBJ2-5; 8 bases are a match to TRBD1. This CDR3 is built from 15 residues. CDR1 is SGDLS and CDR2 is YYNGEE in the germline V gene. With 4 bases clipped from V and 4 bases from J, the junction kept 9 bases outside the gene matches. The variable domain in full, with the rest retrieved from reference TRBV9 and TRBJ2-5, is DSGVTQTPKHLITATGQRVTLRCSPRSGDLSVYWYQQSLDQGLQFLIQYYNGEERAKGNILERFSAQQFPDLHSELNLSSLELGDSALYFCASSPRTGSVETQYFGPGTRLLVL.

The chain couples TRBV27 to TRBJ2-1; D assignment may be TRBD1 or TRBD2 (5 bases each). There are 13 residues in the CDR3. Looked up from germline, CDR1 is MNHEY and CDR2 is SMNVEV (reference sequence). Trimming removed 3 bases from V and 11 bases from J, with 14 bases in between. CDR3 amino acids: CASSLGVANKQFF. CDR3 sequence (DNA): TGTGCCAGCAGTTTGGGGGTGGCGAATAAGCAGTTCTTC.

The V call is TRBV28, the J call TRBJ2-2; no firm D call. V lost 6 bases and J 4 bases, leaving 15 bases between the germline ends. Germline assignment: CDR1 MDHEN and CDR2 SYDVKM. The CDR3 has 15 residues. In DNA form, the CDR3 reads TGTGCCAGCAGGTCGAAGGGTCCGAGCACCGGGGAGCTGTTTTTT. This gives the protein CASRSKGPSTGELFF. Together with reference TRBV28 and TRBJ2-2, the CDR3 gives the full variable domain: DVKVTQSSRYLVKRTGEKVFLECVQDMDHENMFWYRQDPGLGLRLIYFSYDVKMKEKGDIPEGYSVSREKKERFSLILESASTNQTSMYLCASRSKGPSTGELFFGEGSRLTVL.

The sample holds one count of this clone. The V call is TRBV14, the J call TRBJ1-2; unclear D gene. V gave up 5 bases and J gave up 5 bases, with 6 bases separating them. The CDR3 has 11 amino acids. Per the germline V gene, CDR1 is SGHDN and CDR2 is FVKESK. CDR3 loop: CASSTGYGYTF. The CDR3 DNA sequence: TGTGCCAGCAGCACGGGGTATGGCTACACCTTC.

This chain uses TRBV11-2 with TRBJ2-7, with TRBD2 matching over 12 bases. Germline lookup yields CDR1 SGHAT and CDR2 FQNNGV. CDR3 length equals 14 residues. V dropped 3 bases and J dropped 7; count of bases not matched to a gene: 4. The CDR3 reads CASSFSGLAGEQYF. In DNA form, the CDR3 reads TGTGCCAGCAGCTTTTCCGGACTAGCGGGAGAGCAGTACTTC. The full variable domain, completed using reference TRBV11-2 and TRBJ2-7, is EAGVAQSPRYKIIEKRQSVAFWCNPISGHATLYWYQQILGQGPKLLIQFQNNGVVDDSQLPKDRFSAERLKGVDSTLKIQPAKLEDSAVYLCASSFSGLAGEQYFGPGTRLTVT.

The chain uses TRBV5-1 and TRBJ1-6; TRBD1 matches 8 bases. This CDR3 is 15 amino acids long. J was trimmed by 8 bases and V by 0 bases; bases with no gene match: 4. The germline V gene has CDR1 SGHRS and CDR2 YFSETQ. The CDR3 coding sequence is TGCGCCAGCAGCTTGGCAGGGGGCTTTTATTCACCCCTCCACTTT. Protein product: CASSLAGGFYSPLHF.

The chain couples TRBV4-2 to TRBJ1-5; a possible D gene is TRBD1 (5 bases). The CDR3 loop spans 17 amino acids. V gave up 4 bases and J gave up 3 bases, with 19 bases separating them. Germline CDR1 LGHNA, CDR2 YNFKEQ. The CDR3 is CASSRRVGPISNQPQHF. CDR3 nucleotide sequence: TGTGCCAGCAGCCGAAGAGTGGGACCGATTTCCAATCAGCCCCAGCATTTT.

In its sample, this clone was seen a few times. The chain recombines TRBV25-1 with TRBJ1-6; the D is unclear. V was clipped by 7 bases and J by 11 bases, with 15 bases between them. In germline, CDR1 is MGHDK, CDR2 SYGVNS. The CDR3 totals 13 residues. CDR3 DNA: TGTGCCAGCATGTCAGCCCCATTAGCACCCCTCCACTTT. Amino acids: CASMSAPLAPLHF.

This chain links TRBV2 with TRBJ2-5; D unresolved. Germline V gives CDR1 SNHLY, CDR2 FYNNEI. The CDR3 runs to 10 residues. Trimming stripped 6 bases from V and 5 bases from J, with 4 bases between. The CDR3 bases are TGTGCCAGCAGAGGGGAGACCCAGTACTTC. Translation gives CASRGETQYF.

This clone turned up a few times. The chain links TRBV6-5 to TRBJ2-6; D gene uncertain. Germline V lookup: CDR1 MNHEY, CDR2 SVGAGI. Deletions cut 8 bases from V and 5 bases from J, with 4 bases between. The CDR3 contains 11 residues. The DNA of the CDR3 is TGTGCCAGCGGGTGGGCCAACGTCCTGACTTTC. Translation: CASGWANVLTF.

The V and J genes are TRBV6-1 and TRBJ2-7, with 10 bases aligning to TRBD2. With 8 bases clipped from V and 4 bases from J, the junction kept 5 bases outside the gene matches. The CDR3 has 13 residues. The germline CDR1 and CDR2 sequences are MNHNS and SASEGT. The CDR3, as DNA: TGTGCCAGCTCGGCTAGCGGGAGTTACGAGCAGTACTTC. It encodes CASSASGSYEQYF.

The rearrangement uses TRBV6-5 and TRBJ2-3; either TRBD1 or TRBD2 may fit D (5 bases each). This CDR3 has 15 residues. Per germline, CDR1 MNHEY and CDR2 SVGAGI. V was trimmed by 6 bases and J by 1 base, leaving 14 bases between them. This CDR3 reads CASRDWGRGTDTQYF. CDR3 nucleotide sequence: TGTGCCAGCAGAGACTGGGGACGGGGCACAGATACGCAGTATTTT.